A single sample gave rise to the 23 T cell receptor beta chains below, sequenced in a study of sequential checkpoint blockade in melanoma. The sample's treatment: randomized to nivolumab then ipilimumab (arm A) or the reverse (arm B). Sequencing was performed with immunoSEQ multiplex PCR; in TCRdb, only in-frame clones are kept and a portion is missing. This table holds 30,000 or so clones, roughly 90% found once. The input for sequencing was CD8+ T cells sorted from blood (inferred from file names), taken from a patient given nivolumab and ipilimumab in sequence. The receptors were sampled from a human donor with melanoma.

The chain uses TRBV28 and TRBJ1-5; 8 nucleotides line up with TRBD1. Losses at the gene ends were 3 bases for V and 7 bases for J; bases not matched to a gene: 11. Germline V gene lookup returns CDR1 MDHEN and CDR2 SYDVKM. The CDR3 consists of 16 residues. The CDR3 sequence is CASSFFPQGAAQPQHF. DNA for the CDR3: TGTGCCAGCAGTTTCTTCCCGCAGGGGGCTGCGCAGCCCCAGCATTTT.

The V call is TRBV20-1, the J call TRBJ2-1; D remains unclear. Deletions cut 5 bases from V and 9 bases from J, with 11 bases between. The CDR3 is 11 residues long. Germline V lookup: CDR1 DFQATT, CDR2 SNEGSKA (reference sequence). The CDR3 loop is CSAVLLGEQFF. The CDR3 region has the DNA TGCAGTGCTGTACTATTAGGTGAGCAGTTCTTC.

The J gene is TRBJ2-2, the V gene TRBV5-1; maybe TRBD1 (6 bases). There are 15 residues in the CDR3. Trimming pared 5 bases from V and 3 bases from J, leaving 14 bases between. The germline gives CDR1 SGHRS, CDR2 YFSETQ. The CDR3 region is CASRYFTGHTGELFF. CDR3 bases: TGCGCCAGCAGATACTTTACAGGGCACACCGGGGAGCTGTTTTTT.

The gene calls are TRBV15 and TRBJ2-5, with TRBD2 as a possible D gene (5 bases). The end of the DNA fits TRBJ2-7 better, so the J call may be wrong. The CDR3 spans 14 residues. CDR1 LNHNV and CDR2 YYDKDF come from the germline V gene (reference sequence). Written as DNA, the CDR3 is TGTGCCACCAGCAGAGTGAGGGCAACCTACGAGCAGTACTTC. It specifies CATSRVRATYEQYF.

The chain employs TRBV7-2 and TRBJ1-1; TRBD1 matches 9 bases. The V segment lost 3 bases and the J segment 10 bases; nucleotides outside the gene matches: 21. Germline CDR1 and CDR2: SGHTA and FQGNSA. CDR3 length: 18 residues. CDR3 region: CASSFSRADGTGQLGAFF. Here the CDR3 DNA reads TGTGCCAGCAGCTTCAGTAGAGCCGACGGGACAGGGCAACTAGGAGCTTTCTTT.

This chain connects TRBV2 to TRBJ2-1; tentatively, D is TRBD1 (5 bases). Trimming pared 3 bases from V and 8 bases from J, leaving 17 bases between. CDR3 length: 15 amino acids. CDR1 SNHLY and CDR2 FYNNEI come from the germline V gene. The CDR3 DNA sequence: TGTGCCAGCAGTGAGGGTCGGACAAACATGGATGAGCAGTTCTTC. It translates to CASSEGRTNMDEQFF.

This chain links TRBV4-1 with TRBJ2-5; perhaps TRBD2 as D (6 bases). The CDR3 sequence is 16 residues long. Trimming took off 0 bases at V and 1 base at J, with 12 bases between the two ends. Germline-derived CDR1 and CDR2 are MGHRA and YSYEKL. CDR3 nucleotide sequence: TGCGCCAGCAGCCAAGAGCTGGGTAGCGGCCAAGAGACCCAGTACTTC. Its translation: CASSQELGSGQETQYF.

The chain joins TRBV11-2 to TRBJ2-7; D gene unclear. The CDR3 has 14 amino acids. Germline values: CDR1 SGHAT, CDR2 FQNNGV. V was trimmed by 1 base and J by 7 bases, leaving 14 bases between them. This CDR3 is CASSLVSDTWEQYF. DNA for the CDR3: TGTGCCAGCAGCTTAGTATCTGACACCTGGGAGCAGTACTTC.

The CDR3 DNA reads as TGTGCCAGCAGTCCCCGTGGGGACGGGAGCTGGGAGACCCAGTACTTC. Protein sequence: CASSPRGDGSWETQYF. The chain has TRBV27 and TRBJ2-5; maybe TRBD2 (6 bases). The CDR3 is made up of 16 amino acids. V lost 5 bases to trimming and J lost 5 bases, with 21 bases between them. The germline gives CDR1 MNHEY, CDR2 SMNVEV (reference sequence).

The chain combines TRBV5-1 with TRBJ2-2; possibly TRBD2 for D (5 bases). The V end was cut by 3 bases, the J end by 7 bases, with 13 bases between. Germline V gene lookup returns CDR1 SGHRS and CDR2 YFSETQ. This CDR3 is built from 14 residues. CDR3 DNA sequence: TGCGCCAGCAGCTACCGGGGTGAATACGGGGAGCTGTTTTTT. This sequence encodes CASSYRGEYGELFF.

The V gene is TRBV10-2, the J gene TRBJ2-3, with a weak D call TRBD2 (6 bases). This CDR3 has 15 residues. Germline CDR1 and CDR2: WSHSY and SAAADI. Trimming took off 7 bases at V and 2 bases at J, with 16 bases between the two ends. The CDR3 reads CASKWAGGVTDTQYF. For the CDR3, the DNA is TGCGCCAGCAAATGGGCGGGCGGGGTCACAGATACGCAGTATTTT.

The J gene is TRBJ2-5, the V gene TRBV7-8; the D gene is possibly TRBD1 (5 bases). Per germline, CDR1 SGHVS and CDR2 FQNEAQ. The CDR3 length is 16 residues. Trimming stripped 0 bases from V and 4 bases from J, with 15 bases between. The CDR3 bases are TGTGCCAGCAGCTTAGCGAAGCAGGGTGAGGTAGAGACCCAGTACTTC. It encodes CASSLAKQGEVETQYF.

The rearrangement joins TRBV11-2 to TRBJ2-7, with TRBD2 as a possible D gene (6 bases). The V gene lost 5 bases and the J gene lost 4 bases, with 12 bases spanning the gap. Germline loops: CDR1 SGHAT, CDR2 FQNNGV. This CDR3 is built from 13 residues. The CDR3 coding sequence is TGTGCCAGCAGCCTAGGAGGGCCATACGAGCAGTACTTC. Translated, it gives CASSLGGPYEQYF.

This clone was seen only once. The V call is TRBV2, the J call TRBJ1-2, with 10 bases that match TRBD1. V trimming: 8 bases; J trimming: 7 bases; junction bases outside the gene matches: 7. Germline values: CDR1 SNHLY, CDR2 FYNNEI. The CDR3 has 13 amino acids. As DNA, the CDR3 is TGTGCCAGCGATCCGACAGGGGGCCTTGGCTACACCTTC. As protein: CASDPTGGLGYTF.

This clone was recorded once. The chain joins TRBV28 to TRBJ2-7; 7 bases are a match to TRBD1. Germline CDR1 and CDR2: MDHEN and SYDVKM. The CDR3 is made up of 14 amino acids. Unmatched junction bases numbered 11, after V lost 6 bases and J lost 6 bases. The CDR3 protein is CASRNRGFSGEQYF. The CDR3 coding sequence is TGTGCCAGCAGAAACAGGGGTTTCTCCGGCGAGCAGTACTTC.

This clone was observed a single time. The chain carries TRBV7-8 and TRBJ1-5, with TRBD1 matching over 8 bases. The germline CDR1 and CDR2 sequences are SGHVS and FQNEAQ. V shed 5 bases and J 6 bases; nucleotides not matched to a gene: 12. This CDR3 is built from 16 residues. The CDR3 coding sequence is TGTGCCAGCAGCGGGACAGGAGTAATCGGGAGTCAGCCCCAGCATTTT. Amino acids: CASSGTGVIGSQPQHF.

V gene TRBV10-3 combines with J gene TRBJ2-7; TRBD2 is a possible D gene (6 bases). The germline gives CDR1 ENHRY, CDR2 SYGVKD. This CDR3 is built from 16 residues. With 1 base removed from V and 3 bases from J, the gap between germline ends came to 16 bases. CDR3 nucleotides: TGTGCCATCAGTGAGTTTGTGGCGGGAAGGAACTACGAGCAGTACTTC. Translating it yields CAISEFVAGRNYEQYF.

This sequence joins TRBV11-2 and TRBJ2-3; 8 nucleotides match TRBD2. The germline gives CDR1 SGHAT, CDR2 FQNNGV. V was pared by 7 bases and J by 3 bases, with 12 bases of the junction left unmatched. The CDR3 has 16 residues. CDR3 coding DNA: TGTGCCAGCAAAGTAAGCAGCGGGAGACCGACAGATACGCAGTATTTT. It yields the protein CASKVSSGRPTDTQYF. The whole variable domain, remainder taken from reference TRBV11-2 and TRBJ2-3, is EAGVAQSPRYKIIEKRQSVAFWCNPISGHATLYWYQQILGQGPKLLIQFQNNGVVDDSQLPKDRFSAERLKGVDSTLKIQPAKLEDSAVYLCASKVSSGRPTDTQYFGPGTRLTVL.

The chain couples TRBV27 to TRBJ2-5; tentatively, D is TRBD2 (6 bases). Germline assignment: CDR1 MNHEY and CDR2 SMNVEV (reference sequence). Trimming took 4 bases from V and 5 from J, leaving 11 bases between them. The CDR3 spans 13 residues. CDR3 region: CASSSTSFETQYF. Written as DNA, the CDR3 is TGTGCCAGCAGTTCGACTAGTTTCGAGACCCAGTACTTC.

The V call is TRBV11-3, the J call TRBJ2-3, with 9 bases aligning to TRBD1. Trimming removed 1 base from V and 4 bases from J; junction bases left unmatched: 9. There are 17 residues in the CDR3. CDR1 is SGHNT and CDR2 is YENEEA in the germline V gene. The DNA of the CDR3 is TGTGCCAGCAGCTTAGGGGATACAGGGGGCCTGTCAGATACGCAGTATTTT. Translated: CASSLGDTGGLSDTQYF.

The rearrangement uses TRBV7-9 and TRBJ1-4; 10 bases map to TRBD1. J was trimmed by 6 bases and V by 3 bases; bases with no gene match: 4. Germline V gene data show CDR1 as SEHNR and CDR2 as FQNEAQ (reference sequence). CDR3 size: 15 residues. The CDR3 spells CASSFSGTGDEKLFF. The CDR3 DNA is TGTGCCAGCAGCTTTAGCGGGACAGGGGATGAAAAACTGTTTTTT.

On this clone: Other DNA sequences within the sample encode an identical CDR3. This chain links TRBV28 with TRBJ2-7; 8 bases align to TRBD2. In germline, CDR1 is MDHEN, CDR2 SYDVKM. Trimming removed 4 bases from V and 4 bases from J; junction bases left unmatched: 6. The CDR3 runs to 14 residues. CDR3 region: CASSSTGGAYEQYF. The CDR3 DNA sequence: TGTGCCAGCAGTTCCACGGGGGGGGCGTACGAGCAGTACTTC.

This chain uses TRBV9 with TRBJ2-7; perhaps TRBD1 as D (5 bases). V dropped 3 bases and J dropped 6 bases, with 13 bases sitting between them. Germline V gene sequence: CDR1 SGDLS, CDR2 YYNGEE. The CDR3 is made up of 13 amino acids. CDR3 DNA sequence: TGTGCCAGCAGCGGCTCCAGGGAATCCGAGCAGTACTTC. Its protein is CASSGSRESEQYF.